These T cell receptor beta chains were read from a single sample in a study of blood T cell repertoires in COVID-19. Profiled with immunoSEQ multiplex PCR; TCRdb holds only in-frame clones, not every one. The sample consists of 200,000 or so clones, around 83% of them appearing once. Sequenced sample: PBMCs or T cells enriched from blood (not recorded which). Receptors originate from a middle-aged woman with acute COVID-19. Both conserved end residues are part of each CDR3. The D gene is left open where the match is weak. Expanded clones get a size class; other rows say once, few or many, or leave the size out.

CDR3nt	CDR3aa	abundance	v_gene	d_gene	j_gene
TGTGCCAGCAGCCAGGACGGGACTAGCGACGCGAGGGATGAGCAGTTCTTC	CASSQDGTSDARDEQFF	-	TRBV4-2	TRBD2	TRBJ2-1
TGTGCCAGCAGTTTCATGGGGAGTGCCTACAATGAGCAGTTCTTC	CASSFMGSAYNEQFF	once	TRBV27	-	TRBJ2-1
TGTGCCAGTAGTACTGTATTGGGGCGGAATTCACCCCTCCACTTT	CASSTVLGRNSPLHF	-	TRBV19	-	TRBJ1-6
TGTGCCAGCAGTGAAGGGGGGTCTAGCGGGGGCCGTGAGACCCAGTACTTC	CASSEGGSSGGRETQYF	-	TRBV25-1	TRBD2	TRBJ2-5
TGTGCCTGGAACCGGGACACCCGCTCCTACGAGCAGTACTTC	CAWNRDTRSYEQYF	-	TRBV30	-	TRBJ2-7
TGTGCCAGCAGCCGGACAGGGGCAGAGACCCAGTACTTC	CASSRTGAETQYF	-	TRBV12-3/TRBV12-4	TRBD1	TRBJ2-5
TGTGCCAGCAGCCAAGTACCGGGACTAGCGGGAGCCCTAGCCAAAAACATTCAGTACTTC	CASSQVPGLAGALAKNIQYF	-	TRBV4-2	TRBD2	TRBJ2-4
TGTGCCAGCAGCGTTTGGGACTATGAGCAGTTCTTC	CASSVWDYEQFF	-	TRBV9	-	TRBJ2-1
TGTGCCAGCAGCTTAGCTGGGGACAGGGGGAAACTAGTTGAAAAACTGTTTTTT	CASSLAGDRGKLVEKLFF	once	TRBV7-9	TRBD1	TRBJ1-4
TGTGCCATCAGTGAGTCAGGGGGTGGTGAAGCTTTCTTT	CAISESGGGEAFF	-	TRBV10-3	-	TRBJ1-1
TGTGCCACCAGCAGAGTTCTGGGGGCAGGCGAGCAGTACTTC	CATSRVLGAGEQYF	once	TRBV15	-	TRBJ2-7
TGCAGTGCTAGTAGCGGGGGAGACTATGGCTACACCTTC	CSASSGGDYGYTF	-	TRBV20-1	-	TRBJ1-2
TGTGCCAGCAGCCAAGTACGTAGCGGCTACACCTTC	CASSQVRSGYTF	-	TRBV14	-	TRBJ1-2
TGTGCCAGCACACGGGGTACGAACACTGAAGCTTTCTTT	CASTRGTNTEAFF	-	TRBV6-5	-	TRBJ1-1
TGTGCCAGCAGTTTCGGGTCCGCGTACGAGCAGTACTTC	CASSFGSAYEQYF	once	TRBV27	-	TRBJ2-7
TGTGCCAGCAGCCTAACTGGGCGTTCGAGGGGGGGTGAGCAGTTCTTC	CASSLTGRSRGGEQFF	few	TRBV7-2	-	TRBJ2-1
TGCGCCAGCAGCTTGGGCCAGGGGAGGGATGAGCAGTTCTTC	CASSLGQGRDEQFF	-	TRBV5-1	-	TRBJ2-1